This record concerns one TCR beta chain sequence. Antigen specificity is unknown. This specimen comes from a study of T cells in localized non-small cell lung cancer. Broader study findings: Heterogeneity within the tumor remains possible, as just one region underwent sequencing. The study found T cell clonality highest in uninvolved adjacent lung, above tumor.

The ends lost 3 bases at V and 2 bases at J; junction bases unmatched: 1. Germline V gives CDR1 LGHNA, CDR2 YNFKEQ. This CDR3 is built from 13 residues. The assay was immunoSEQ multiplex PCR, and TCRdb's table has in-frame clones only and misses some. The profile shows some 22,000 clones, around 84% of them singletons. The sample in question was peripheral blood, obtained before any cancer treatment. The clonotype was recovered from a man between 35 and 75 years old with stage I lung adenocarcinoma. The chain couples TRBV4-2 to TRBJ2-7; 7 bases agree with TRBD2. The DNA of the CDR3 is TGTGCCAGCAGCCAGGGGACTACCTACGAGCAGTACTTC. Translated, it gives CASSQGTTYEQYF.